These 13 T cell receptor beta chains originate from one sample sequenced in a study of shared clonotypes between healthy human individuals. The data were produced by immunoSEQ multiplex PCR, yet TCRdb's version contains in-frame clones alone and is incomplete. The table includes approximately 2.5 million clones, roughly 92% detected once. Sequencing was carried out using naive CD4+ T cells sorted from blood. The sample's subset: CD45RA+ positively selected. All receptors come from a man between 18 and 35 years old in good health.

The chain is built from TRBV5-1 and TRBJ2-7; possible D gene TRBD2, 6 bases. The CDR3 loop spans 17 amino acids. The germline V gene has CDR1 SGHRS and CDR2 YFSETQ. Trimming pared 4 bases from V and 3 bases from J, leaving 23 bases between. CDR3 nucleotide sequence: TGCGCCAGCAGCCCCCGTGTTGAGGGAGGAGCAGACTACGAGCAGTACTTC. This codes for CASSPRVEGGADYEQYF. The full variable domain, in which reference TRBV5-1 and TRBJ2-7 provide the parts outside the CDR3, is KAGVTQTPRYLIKTRGQQVTLSCSPISGHRSVSWYQQTPGQGLQFLFEYFSETQRNKGNFPGRFSGRQFSNSRSEMNVSTLELGDSALYLCASSPRVEGGADYEQYFGPGTRLTVT.

The chain joins TRBV30 to TRBJ2-7, with D tentatively TRBD1 (6 bases). CDR3 length: 13 residues. Germline assignment: CDR1 GTSNPN and CDR2 SVGIG (reference sequence). The ends were cut back, 0 bases at V and 6 bases at J, with 12 bases in the middle. CDR3 loop: CAWSVQDRREQYF. The CDR3 DNA reads as TGTGCCTGGAGTGTTCAGGACAGACGCGAGCAGTACTTC.

A word on this clone: Other nucleotide sequences in the sample specify the same CDR3. This chain joins TRBV29-1 and TRBJ2-7; 11 nucleotides line up with TRBD1. This CDR3 has 16 residues. After removal of 7 bases from V and 2 bases from J, the junction contained 13 bases not matched to a gene. The germline CDR1 and CDR2 sequences are SQVTM and ANQGSEA. CDR3 in DNA: TGCAGCGCCGTGAGGGGTCGGGACAGGGGGGCCTACGAGCAGTACTTC. It yields the protein CSAVRGRDRGAYEQYF.

The V and J genes are TRBV6-1 and TRBJ2-1; 9 nucleotides agree with TRBD1. Germline assignment: CDR1 MNHNS and CDR2 SASEGT. V was clipped by 2 bases and J by 9 bases; unmatched bases: 11. The CDR3 length is 16 residues. The CDR3: CASSESGTGPHGEQFF. The DNA of the CDR3 is TGTGCCAGCAGTGAATCCGGGACAGGGCCCCACGGTGAGCAGTTCTTC.

This rearrangement joins TRBV2 to TRBJ1-5, with D maybe TRBD1 (5 bases). Trimming shortened V by 4 bases and J by 4 bases, and 11 bases separated the two germline ends. Looked up from germline, CDR1 is SNHLY and CDR2 is FYNNEI. The CDR3 contains 14 residues. The CDR3 region is CASSGQGLNQPQHF. The CDR3 region has the DNA TGTGCCAGCAGTGGCCAGGGCCTAAATCAGCCCCAGCATTTT.

The chain carries TRBV29-1 and TRBJ1-5; D not certain. The CDR3 has 13 amino acids. Trimming shortened V by 5 bases and J by 3 bases, and 11 bases separated the two germline ends. Germline V gene data show CDR1 as SQVTM and CDR2 as ANQGSEA. CDR3 sequence (DNA): TGCAGCGTTCGGATGGAGACCAATCAGCCCCAGCATTTT. Residues: CSVRMETNQPQHF.

The rearrangement links TRBV27 to TRBJ1-2; D unresolved. The CDR3 sequence is 15 residues long. V dropped 3 bases and J dropped 0 bases, with 11 bases sitting between them. Looked up from germline, CDR1 is MNHEY and CDR2 is SMNVEV (reference sequence). CDR3 nucleotide sequence: TGTGCCAGCAGTTTCCGTGCGGAATCTAACTATGGCTACACCTTC. Translated, it gives CASSFRAESNYGYTF.

This chain links TRBV7-8 with TRBJ2-1; 7 bases map to TRBD2. This CDR3 region has 17 residues. With V trimmed by 1 base and J by 4 bases, 10 bases remained unmatched. Germline assignment: CDR1 SGHVS and CDR2 FQNEAQ. DNA for the CDR3: TGTGCCAGCAGCTTAGTGGTCCTAGCGGTAGATTACAATGAGCAGTTCTTC. Encoded protein: CASSLVVLAVDYNEQFF.

CDR3 protein: CASSRGGTNEKLFF. The CDR3 DNA reads as TGTGCCAGCTCCAGGGGGGGAACTAATGAAAAACTGTTTTTT. The chain combines TRBV7-2 with TRBJ1-4, with 7 bases matching TRBD1. Germline loops: CDR1 SGHTA, CDR2 FQGNSA. CDR3 size: 14 residues. Trimming at V came to 8 bases and at J to 1 base, leaving 4 bases not matched to a gene.

Here the CDR3 reads CASSSSDRGRIYEQYF. Written as DNA, the CDR3 is TGTGCCAGTAGTAGCTCCGACAGGGGGCGAATCTACGAGCAGTACTTC. The rearrangement links TRBV19 to TRBJ2-7, with 10 bases lining up with TRBD1. Germline V gene data show CDR1 as LNHDA and CDR2 as SQIVND (reference sequence). This CDR3 region has 16 residues. The ends lost 4 bases at V and 3 bases at J; junction bases unmatched: 9.

This clone was counted a single time. The chain carries TRBV11-1 and TRBJ2-7; no firm D call. The CDR3 covers 13 residues. The V gene lost 3 bases and the J gene lost 0 bases, with 6 bases spanning the gap. Germline CDR1 and CDR2: SGHAT and FQDESV (reference sequence). The CDR3 region is CASSLGFSYEQYF. The CDR3 DNA follows: TGTGCCAGCAGCTTGGGCTTCTCCTACGAGCAGTACTTC.

This clone has just one count. The V and J genes are TRBV6-6 and TRBJ1-3, with 8 positions matching TRBD1. CDR1 is MNHNY, CDR2 SVGAGI, per germline (reference sequence). This CDR3 spans 13 amino acids. J was trimmed by 8 bases and V by 4 bases; bases with no gene match: 4. The CDR3 loop reads CASSSQGADTIYF. The CDR3 region has the DNA TGTGCCAGCAGTTCGCAGGGGGCAGACACCATATATTTT.

This clone was seen just once. CDR3 DNA sequence: TGCGCCAGCAGCTTGCTGGGAGCCACTAACACCGGGGAGCTGTTTTTT. Translating it yields CASSLLGATNTGELFF. V usage is TRBV5-1 and J usage is TRBJ2-2; possible D gene TRBD2, 5 bases. V was pared by 1 base and J by 2 bases, with 12 bases between. Germline V gene data show CDR1 as SGHRS and CDR2 as YFSETQ. There are 16 residues in the CDR3. Full variable domain (outside the CDR3, taken from reference TRBV5-1 and TRBJ2-2): KAGVTQTPRYLIKTRGQQVTLSCSPISGHRSVSWYQQTPGQGLQFLFEYFSETQRNKGNFPGRFSGRQFSNSRSEMNVSTLELGDSALYLCASSLLGATNTGELFFGEGSRLTVL.